A single sample is the source of the 24 T cell receptor beta chains below, sequenced in a study of cytomegalovirus exposure and HLA in healthy donors. The repertoire was sequenced with immunoSEQ multiplex PCR; TCRdb's copy has only in-frame clones and lacks some. This sample has 110,000 to 150,000 clones; approximately 94% occur once, and the top ten carry 1.8%. The sample comprised PBMCs. These receptors all stem from a young man in good health and CMV-seropositive.

The DNA of the CDR3 is TGTGCCAGCAGTTTAGACCAGGGGCTTGGGGAGCAGTACTTC. It codes for CASSLDQGLGEQYF. This chain connects TRBV28 to TRBJ2-7; D might be TRBD1 (6 bases). CDR3 length: 14 residues. V shed 2 bases and J shed 7 bases, with 15 bases lying between them. The V gene's germline CDR1 is MDHEN and CDR2 SYDVKM.

The chain recombines TRBV29-1 with TRBJ1-4; D is uncertain. Looked up from germline, CDR1 is SQVTM and CDR2 is ANQGSEA. Trimming removed 1 base at V and 0 bases at J, with 6 bases between. The CDR3 is 14 amino acids. In DNA form, the CDR3 reads TGCAGCGTTGAAGGGGCAGCAACTAATGAAAAACTGTTTTTT. This sequence encodes CSVEGAATNEKLFF.

The V gene is TRBV5-4, the J gene TRBJ1-2; TRBD1 aligns across 7 bases. The germline gives CDR1 SGHNT, CDR2 YYREEE (reference sequence). The length of the CDR3 is 15 residues. V lost 4 bases, J lost 2 bases, and 8 bases stayed unmatched. The CDR3 is CASSEKTGWNYGYTF. In DNA form, the CDR3 reads TGTGCCAGCAGCGAAAAGACAGGGTGGAACTATGGCTACACCTTC.

In the case of this clone: The junction differs from germline at one of its ends, possibly a read error. The genes are TRBV5-1 and TRBJ1-1, with 7 bases lining up with TRBD1. Germline assignment: CDR1 SGHRS and CDR2 YFSETQ. The CDR3 extends over 16 amino acids. The chain's CDR3 is CASSLSTGAMNTEAFF. DNA of the CDR3: TGCGCCAGTAGCTTGAGTACAGGGGCTATGAACACTGAAGCTTTCTTT.

The chain uses TRBV28 and TRBJ2-7; TRBD1 is a possible D gene (5 bases). The CDR3 has 14 amino acids. The V end was cut by 5 bases, the J end by 0 bases, with 11 bases between. The germline V gene has CDR1 MDHEN and CDR2 SYDVKM. The CDR3, as DNA: TGTGCCAGCAGTATAGGTGGGGCCTCCTACGAGCAGTACTTC. It specifies CASSIGGASYEQYF.

This chain links TRBV29-1 with TRBJ1-4; no clear D. V shed 0 bases and J shed 6 bases, with 8 bases lying between them. Germline V gene sequence: CDR1 SQVTM, CDR2 ANQGSEA. CDR3 length: 13 residues. As DNA, the CDR3 is TGCAGCGTTGAAGATCCCGGGGATGAAAAACTGTTTTTT. Residues: CSVEDPGDEKLFF.

J is TRBJ2-3 and V is TRBV4-1; D perhaps matches TRBD2 (6 bases). The CDR3 covers 16 residues. V gave up 3 bases and J gave up 1 base, with 14 bases separating them. Germline CDR1 and CDR2: MGHRA and YSYEKL. CDR3 bases: TGCGCCAGCAGCCACGCCCCTGTAGCGGGCACAGATACGCAGTATTTT. It codes for CASSHAPVAGTDTQYF.

Remarks on this clone: The germline gene is not matched at one end of the junction; a read error may be the cause. The genes are TRBV5-8 and TRBJ2-1; 10 bases agree with TRBD1. Per germline, CDR1 SGHTS and CDR2 YDEGEE. The CDR3 is 12 amino acids. The CDR3 is CASSEDRGLPVF. The CDR3 bases are TGTGCCAGCAGCGAGGACAGGGGGTTACCTGTCTTC.

The chain uses TRBV9 and TRBJ2-6, with TRBD1 matching 8 bases. The V and J ends lost 4 bases and 0 bases, in that order; junction bases with no gene match: 6. Germline-derived CDR1 and CDR2 are SGDLS and YYNGEE. The CDR3 is 17 amino acids. CDR3 nucleotide sequence: TGTGCCAGCAGCCGGACAGGGTATCGCTCTGGGGCCAACGTCCTGACTTTC. Its protein product is CASSRTGYRSGANVLTF.

V is TRBV14 and J is TRBJ1-2, with a possible D match to TRBD1 (6 bases). The length of the CDR3 is 14 residues. V lost 0 bases, J lost 7 bases, and 12 bases lay in between. Germline V gene sequence: CDR1 SGHDN, CDR2 FVKESK. Written as DNA, the CDR3 is TGTGCCAGCAGCCAAGAAATAACAGGGACTGGCTACACCTTC. Protein: CASSQEITGTGYTF.

V and J are TRBV5-8 and TRBJ2-2; possibly TRBD2 for D (5 bases). Germline V gene sequence: CDR1 SGHTS, CDR2 YDEGEE. This CDR3 is 15 amino acids long. V dropped 0 bases and J dropped 4 bases, with 10 bases sitting between them. The CDR3 DNA is TGTGCCAGCAGCTTGGAGGGAGCGAGCACCGGGGAGCTGTTTTTT. Translation gives CASSLEGASTGELFF.

The chain carries TRBV9 and TRBJ1-3; the match to TRBD1 covers 7 bases. Looked up from germline, CDR1 is SGDLS and CDR2 is YYNGEE. Unmatched junction bases numbered 7, after V lost 4 bases and J lost 0 bases. The CDR3 has 16 amino acids. CDR3 in amino acids: CASSPETGFSGNTIYF. DNA of the CDR3: TGTGCCAGCAGCCCCGAGACAGGGTTCTCTGGAAACACCATATATTTT.

This chain links TRBV5-1 with TRBJ1-1, with 10 nucleotides matching TRBD1. Per the germline V gene, CDR1 is SGHRS and CDR2 is YFSETQ. The CDR3 has 14 residues. The junction had 4 bases not matched to a gene; V was cut back by 4 bases and J by 4 bases. CDR3 DNA: TGCGCCAGCAGCCGACAGGGGGCGGTCACTGAAGCTTTCTTT. Protein: CASSRQGAVTEAFF.

J is TRBJ2-3 and V is TRBV27, with no clear D. In germline, CDR1 is MNHEY, CDR2 SMNVEV (reference sequence). CDR3 length equals 15 residues. V was trimmed by 8 bases and J by 4 bases, leaving 19 bases between them. Here the CDR3 DNA reads TGTGCCAGCTGTCGCAAGACTCCCTCCCCAGATACGCAGTATTTT. This encodes CASCRKTPSPDTQYF.

V usage is TRBV4-2 and J usage is TRBJ2-5, with D possibly matching TRBD2 (5 bases). Germline-derived CDR1 and CDR2 are LGHNA and YNFKEQ. Trimming stripped 5 bases from V and 3 bases from J, with 16 bases between. The CDR3 has 15 amino acids. In DNA form, the CDR3 reads TGTGCCAGCAGCAAACCCCCGGACGGGGAAGAGACCCAGTACTTC. Translating gives CASSKPPDGEETQYF.

The V gene is TRBV5-1, the J gene TRBJ1-1; D is unresolved. The V end was cut by 3 bases, the J end by 0 bases, with 15 bases between. The germline gives CDR1 SGHRS, CDR2 YFSETQ. CDR3 size: 16 residues. CDR3 amino acids: CASSSHRSGLNTEAFF. CDR3 nucleotides: TGCGCCAGCAGCTCCCACAGATCAGGTTTGAACACTGAAGCTTTCTTT.

This sequence joins TRBV19 and TRBJ2-2; maybe TRBD1 (6 bases). CDR3 length: 13 residues. The germline V gene encodes CDR1 LNHDA and CDR2 SQIVND (reference sequence). The germline V and J ends were trimmed by 8 bases and 3 bases, with 10 bases remaining between them. This CDR3 is CASDRTDTGELFF. The CDR3 region has the DNA TGTGCCAGTGACAGGACCGACACCGGGGAGCTGTTTTTT.

For the CDR3, the DNA is TGTGCCAGCAGCGTAACCGGGACAGGGGGTGAAAAACTGTTTTTT. Residues: CASSVTGTGGEKLFF. The chain is built from TRBV9 and TRBJ1-4, with 11 positions matching TRBD1. From germline, CDR1 is SGDLS and CDR2 YYNGEE. CDR3 size: 15 residues. V shed 1 base, J shed 7 bases, and the junction held 3 bases outside the gene matches.

Concerning this clone itself: Other nucleotide sequences in the sample specify the same CDR3. The chain couples TRBV27 to TRBJ2-1, with TRBD2 matching over 9 bases. CDR1 is MNHEY, CDR2 SMNVEV, per germline (reference sequence). The CDR3 is 16 residues long. J lost 0 bases, V lost 2 bases, and 2 bases had no gene match. The CDR3 DNA follows: TGTGCCAGCAGTTTAAGCGGGGGGAGCTCCTACAATGAGCAGTTCTTC. Its protein is CASSLSGGSSYNEQFF.

This clone has just one count. This chain links TRBV5-1 with TRBJ2-5; TRBD2 agrees at 11 bases. The germline V gene has CDR1 SGHRS and CDR2 YFSETQ. The CDR3 contains 16 residues. V shed 5 bases, J shed 1 base, and the junction held 7 bases outside the gene matches. The CDR3 DNA reads as TGCGCCAGCAGTCCTAGCGGGAGGCCCCCCCAAGAGACCCAGTACTTC. The encoded protein is CASSPSGRPPQETQYF.

The chain uses TRBV5-4 and TRBJ1-2; tentative D call: TRBD1 (6 bases). V was trimmed by 1 base and J by 4 bases, leaving 8 bases between them. The CDR3 spans 13 residues. Germline V gives CDR1 SGHNT, CDR2 YYREEE (reference sequence). The CDR3: CASSLRGGYGYTF. In DNA form, the CDR3 reads TGTGCCAGCAGCTTGAGGGGGGGCTATGGCTACACCTTC.

The chain recombines TRBV5-1 with TRBJ1-2; D gene ambiguous. CDR1 SGHRS and CDR2 YFSETQ come from the germline V gene. The CDR3 runs to 14 residues. V was shortened by 5 bases and J by 2 bases, with 13 bases between the two germline ends. The CDR3 DNA follows: TGCGCCAGCAGTTTAGACCGGCGGAACTATGGCTACACCTTC. This sequence encodes CASSLDRRNYGYTF.

The rearrangement uses TRBV2 and TRBJ2-7, with TRBD1 matching over 7 bases. The CDR3 consists of 14 residues. Germline-derived CDR1 and CDR2 are SNHLY and FYNNEI. V gave up 4 bases and J gave up 6 bases; unmatched junction bases: 9. The DNA of the CDR3 is TGTGCCAGCAGTGGGGGGACAGATCGGAGCGAGCAGTACTTC. Translation: CASSGGTDRSEQYF.

The genes are TRBV5-5 and TRBJ2-7, with no clear D. The ends were cut back, 3 bases at V and 7 bases at J, with 11 bases in the middle. CDR1 SGHKS and CDR2 YYEKEE come from the germline V gene (reference sequence). This CDR3 spans 12 amino acids. The CDR3 DNA reads as TGTGCCAGCAGCTCCAGCCCGACAGAGCAGTACTTC. Amino acid sequence: CASSSSPTEQYF.